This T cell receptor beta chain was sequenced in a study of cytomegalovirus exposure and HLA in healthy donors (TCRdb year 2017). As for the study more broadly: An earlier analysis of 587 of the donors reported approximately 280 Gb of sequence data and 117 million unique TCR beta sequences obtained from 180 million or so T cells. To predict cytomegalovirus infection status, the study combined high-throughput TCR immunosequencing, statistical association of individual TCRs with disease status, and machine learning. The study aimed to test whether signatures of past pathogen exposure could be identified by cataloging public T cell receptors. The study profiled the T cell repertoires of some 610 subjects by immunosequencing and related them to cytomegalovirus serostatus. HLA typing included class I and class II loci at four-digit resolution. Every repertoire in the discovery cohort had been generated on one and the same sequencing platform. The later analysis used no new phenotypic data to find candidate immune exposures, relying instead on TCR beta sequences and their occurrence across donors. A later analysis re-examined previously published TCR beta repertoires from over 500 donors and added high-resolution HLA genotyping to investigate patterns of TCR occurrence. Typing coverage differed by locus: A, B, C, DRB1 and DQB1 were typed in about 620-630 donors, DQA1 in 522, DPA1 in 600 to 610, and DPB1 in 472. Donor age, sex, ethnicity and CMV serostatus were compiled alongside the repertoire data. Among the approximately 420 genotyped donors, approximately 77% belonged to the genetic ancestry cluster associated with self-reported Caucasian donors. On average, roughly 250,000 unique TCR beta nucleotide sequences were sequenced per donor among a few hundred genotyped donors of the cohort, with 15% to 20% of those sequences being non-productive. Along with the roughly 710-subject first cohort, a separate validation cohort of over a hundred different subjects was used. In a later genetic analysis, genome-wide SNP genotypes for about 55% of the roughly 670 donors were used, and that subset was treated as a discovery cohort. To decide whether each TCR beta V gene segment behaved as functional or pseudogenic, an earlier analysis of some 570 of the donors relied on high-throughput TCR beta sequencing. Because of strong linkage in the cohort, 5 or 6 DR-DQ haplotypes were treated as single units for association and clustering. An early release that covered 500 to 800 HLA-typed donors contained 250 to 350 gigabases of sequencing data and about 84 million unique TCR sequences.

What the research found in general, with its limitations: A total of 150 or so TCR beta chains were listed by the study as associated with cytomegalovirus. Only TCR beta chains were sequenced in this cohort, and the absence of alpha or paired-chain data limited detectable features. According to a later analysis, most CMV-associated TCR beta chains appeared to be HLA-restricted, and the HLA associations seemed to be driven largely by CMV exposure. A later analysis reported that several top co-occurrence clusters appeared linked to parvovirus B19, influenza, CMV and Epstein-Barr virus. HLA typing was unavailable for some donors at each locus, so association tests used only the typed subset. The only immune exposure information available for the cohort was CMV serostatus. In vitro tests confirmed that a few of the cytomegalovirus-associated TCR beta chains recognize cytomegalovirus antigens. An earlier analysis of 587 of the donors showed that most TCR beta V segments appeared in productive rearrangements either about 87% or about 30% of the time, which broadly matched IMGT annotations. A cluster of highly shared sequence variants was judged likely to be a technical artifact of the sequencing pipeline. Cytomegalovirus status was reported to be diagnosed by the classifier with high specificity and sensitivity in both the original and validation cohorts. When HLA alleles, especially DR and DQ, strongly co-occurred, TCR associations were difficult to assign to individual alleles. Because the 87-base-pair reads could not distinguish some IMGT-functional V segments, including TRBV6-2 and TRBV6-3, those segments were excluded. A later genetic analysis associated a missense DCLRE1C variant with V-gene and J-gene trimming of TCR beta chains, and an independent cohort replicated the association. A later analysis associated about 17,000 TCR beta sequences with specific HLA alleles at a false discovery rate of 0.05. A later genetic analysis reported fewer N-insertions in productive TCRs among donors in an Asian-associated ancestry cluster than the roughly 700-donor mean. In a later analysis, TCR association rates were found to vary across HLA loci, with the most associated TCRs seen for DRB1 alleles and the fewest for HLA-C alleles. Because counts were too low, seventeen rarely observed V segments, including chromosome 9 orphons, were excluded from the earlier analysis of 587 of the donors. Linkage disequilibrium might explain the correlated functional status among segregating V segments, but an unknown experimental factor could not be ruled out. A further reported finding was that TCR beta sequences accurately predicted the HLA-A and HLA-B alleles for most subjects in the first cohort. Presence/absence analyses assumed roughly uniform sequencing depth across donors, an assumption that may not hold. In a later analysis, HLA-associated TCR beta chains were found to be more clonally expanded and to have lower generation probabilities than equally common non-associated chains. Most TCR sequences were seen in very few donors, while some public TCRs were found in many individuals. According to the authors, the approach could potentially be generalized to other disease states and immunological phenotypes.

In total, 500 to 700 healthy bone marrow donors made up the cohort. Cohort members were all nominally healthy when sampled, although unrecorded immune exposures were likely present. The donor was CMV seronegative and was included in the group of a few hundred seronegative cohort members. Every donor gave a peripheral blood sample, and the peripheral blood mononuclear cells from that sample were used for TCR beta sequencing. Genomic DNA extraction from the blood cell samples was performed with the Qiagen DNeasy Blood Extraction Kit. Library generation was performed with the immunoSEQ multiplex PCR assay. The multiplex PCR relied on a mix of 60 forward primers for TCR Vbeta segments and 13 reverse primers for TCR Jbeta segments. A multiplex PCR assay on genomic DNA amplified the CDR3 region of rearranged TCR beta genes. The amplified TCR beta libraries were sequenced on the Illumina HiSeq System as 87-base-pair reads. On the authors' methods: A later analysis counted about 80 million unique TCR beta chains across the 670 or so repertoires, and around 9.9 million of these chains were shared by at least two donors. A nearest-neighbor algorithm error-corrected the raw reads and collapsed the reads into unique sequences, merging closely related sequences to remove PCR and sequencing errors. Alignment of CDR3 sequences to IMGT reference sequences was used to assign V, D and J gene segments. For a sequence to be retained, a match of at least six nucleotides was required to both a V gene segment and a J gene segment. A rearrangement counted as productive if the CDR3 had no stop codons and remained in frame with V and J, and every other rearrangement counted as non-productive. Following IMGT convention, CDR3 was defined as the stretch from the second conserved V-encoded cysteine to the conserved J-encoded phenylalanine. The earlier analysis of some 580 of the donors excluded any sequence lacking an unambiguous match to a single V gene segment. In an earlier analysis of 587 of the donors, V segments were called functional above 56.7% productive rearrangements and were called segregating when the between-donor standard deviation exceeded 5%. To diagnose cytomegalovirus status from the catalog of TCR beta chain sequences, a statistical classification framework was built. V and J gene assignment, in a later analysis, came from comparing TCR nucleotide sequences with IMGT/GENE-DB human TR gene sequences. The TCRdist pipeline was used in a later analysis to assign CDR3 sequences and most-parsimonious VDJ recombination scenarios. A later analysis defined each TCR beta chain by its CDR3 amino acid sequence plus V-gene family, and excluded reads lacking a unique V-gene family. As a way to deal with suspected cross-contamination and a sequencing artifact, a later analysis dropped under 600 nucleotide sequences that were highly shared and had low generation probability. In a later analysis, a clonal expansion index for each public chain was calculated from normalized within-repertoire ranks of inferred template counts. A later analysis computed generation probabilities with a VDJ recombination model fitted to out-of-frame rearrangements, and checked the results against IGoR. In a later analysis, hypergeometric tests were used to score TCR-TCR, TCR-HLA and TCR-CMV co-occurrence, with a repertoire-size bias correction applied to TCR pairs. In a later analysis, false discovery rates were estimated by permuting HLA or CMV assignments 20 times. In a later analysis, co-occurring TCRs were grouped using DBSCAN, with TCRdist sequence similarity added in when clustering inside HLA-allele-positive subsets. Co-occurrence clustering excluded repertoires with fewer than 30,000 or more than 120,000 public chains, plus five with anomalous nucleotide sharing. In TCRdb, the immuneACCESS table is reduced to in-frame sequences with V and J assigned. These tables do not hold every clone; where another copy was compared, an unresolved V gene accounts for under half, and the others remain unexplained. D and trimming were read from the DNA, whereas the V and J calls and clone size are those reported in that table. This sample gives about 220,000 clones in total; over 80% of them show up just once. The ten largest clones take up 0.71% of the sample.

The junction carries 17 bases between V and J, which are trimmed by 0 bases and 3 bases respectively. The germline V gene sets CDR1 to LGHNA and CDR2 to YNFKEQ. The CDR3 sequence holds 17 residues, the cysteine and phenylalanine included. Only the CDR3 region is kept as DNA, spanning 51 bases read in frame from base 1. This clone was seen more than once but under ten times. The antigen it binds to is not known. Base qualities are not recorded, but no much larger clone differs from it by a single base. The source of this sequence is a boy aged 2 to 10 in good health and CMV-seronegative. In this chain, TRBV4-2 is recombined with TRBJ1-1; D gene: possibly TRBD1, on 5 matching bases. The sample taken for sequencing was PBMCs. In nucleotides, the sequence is TGTGCCAGCAGCCAAGAACGTTCCGCCAGGGCATACACTGAAGCTTTCTTT. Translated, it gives CASSQERSARAYTEAFF.